Each of the 16 T cell receptor beta chains below was sequenced from the same sample in a study of blood T cell repertoires in COVID-19. Repertoires were generated with immunoSEQ multiplex PCR, while TCRdb's copy carries only in-frame clones and drops some. The sample holds roughly 250,000 clones, approximately 81% seen once. Sequenced input: peripheral blood. Receptor source: a woman aged 55-69 years with active or convalescent COVID-19.

V gene TRBV9 combines with J gene TRBJ1-1, with 11 bases that match TRBD1. Trimming at V came to 4 bases and at J to 5 bases, leaving 13 bases not matched to a gene. CDR1 is SGDLS, CDR2 YYNGEE, per germline. This CDR3 has 17 residues. The CDR3 here is CASSSRRTGGLGTEAFF. As DNA, the CDR3 is TGTGCCAGCAGCTCGAGACGGACAGGGGGCCTTGGGACTGAAGCTTTCTTT. The complete variable domain, with remaining parts taken from reference TRBV9 and TRBJ1-1, reads DSGVTQTPKHLITATGQRVTLRCSPRSGDLSVYWYQQSLDQGLQFLIQYYNGEERAKGNILERFSAQQFPDLHSELNLSSLELGDSALYFCASSSRRTGGLGTEAFFGQGTRLTVV.

This clone was recorded only once. J is TRBJ2-4 and V is TRBV4-1; TRBD2 matches at 12 bases. Germline lookup yields CDR1 MGHRA and CDR2 YSYEKL. The J segment lost 4 bases and the V segment lost 3 bases, leaving 7 bases of the junction unmatched. The CDR3 totals 17 residues. The CDR3 protein is CASSQPSSGGAKNIQYF. Written as DNA, the CDR3 is TGCGCCAGCAGCCAGCCGTCTAGCGGGGGGGCGAAAAACATTCAGTACTTC.

This clone was detected only a few times. This sequence joins TRBV7-9 and TRBJ2-3, with 11 bases fitting TRBD2. The V and J ends lost 8 bases and 7 bases, in that order; junction bases with no gene match: 23. CDR1 is SEHNR and CDR2 is FQNEAQ in the germline V gene (reference sequence). The CDR3 consists of 19 residues. The CDR3 coding sequence is TGTGCCAGCCGACCCCCTGATCGACTTAGCGGGGGGGCCCCATATACGCAGTATTTT. It yields the protein CASRPPDRLSGGAPYTQYF.

The chain joins TRBV7-8 to TRBJ2-1; TRBD1 matches at 7 bases. In germline, CDR1 is SGHVS, CDR2 FQNEAQ. The CDR3 contains 16 residues. The junction had 10 bases not matched to a gene; V was cut back by 8 bases and J by 0 bases. In nucleotides, the CDR3 is TGTGCCAGCTACCCACGGCCAGGGGGCTCCTACAATGAGCAGTTCTTC. It encodes CASYPRPGGSYNEQFF.

This chain links TRBV19 with TRBJ1-1; TRBD1 is a possible D gene (5 bases). This CDR3 is 15 amino acids long. Germline V gene lookup returns CDR1 LNHDA and CDR2 SQIVND (reference sequence). V lost 6 bases and J lost 5, with 19 bases in between. In DNA, the CDR3 is TGTGCCAGTAGCCCCTCGGGGGGGATGAGGACTGAAGCTTTCTTT. Protein: CASSPSGGMRTEAFF.

This rearrangement joins TRBV25-1 to TRBJ1-5; weak D call: TRBD1 (6 bases). The CDR3 is made up of 15 amino acids. The germline gives CDR1 MGHDK, CDR2 SYGVNS. Trimming shortened V by 6 bases and J by 3 bases, and 15 bases separated the two germline ends. CDR3 sequence (DNA): TGTGCCAGCAGCACGGGGGGCCCCGACAATCAGCCCCAGCATTTT. It yields the protein CASSTGGPDNQPQHF.

The chain is built from TRBV19 and TRBJ2-5, with 7 bases fitting TRBD2. Germline-derived CDR1 and CDR2 are LNHDA and SQIVND (reference sequence). The CDR3 is made up of 13 amino acids. J was trimmed by 1 base and V by 11 bases; bases with no gene match: 7. CDR3: CAGRLAGQETQYF. In DNA, the CDR3 is TGTGCCGGCCGACTAGCAGGCCAAGAGACCCAGTACTTC.

The chain is built from TRBV12-5 and TRBJ2-5; TRBD1 might be the D (6 bases). The CDR3 contains 13 residues. Trimming took off 6 bases at V and 4 bases at J, with 12 bases between the two ends. Germline V gene lookup returns CDR1 LGHNT and CDR2 FRNRAP. This CDR3 reads CASGLQGAETQYF. DNA of the CDR3: TGTGCTAGTGGCCTACAGGGTGCAGAGACCCAGTACTTC.

The V gene is TRBV6-2 or TRBV6-3, the J gene TRBJ1-5, with D tentatively TRBD1 (5 bases). The CDR3 is 16 amino acids. The V end lost 3 bases, the J end lost 0 bases, and 12 bases lay between the germline ends. Germline V gives CDR1 MNHEY, CDR2 SVGEGT. In nucleotides, the CDR3 is TGTGCCAGCAGTTATGGGGCAGCTGATAGCAATCAGCCCCAGCATTTT. Its translation: CASSYGAADSNQPQHF.

The chain joins TRBV28 to TRBJ2-1; weak D call: TRBD2 (6 bases). The CDR3 contains 16 residues. The germline V gene has CDR1 MDHEN and CDR2 SYDVKM. V lost 9 bases, J lost 2 bases, and 20 bases lay in between. CDR3 region: CASSPGGKPPYNEQFF. The CDR3 DNA follows: TGTGCCAGTTCACCTGGCGGGAAACCCCCCTACAATGAGCAGTTCTTC. Together with reference TRBV28 and TRBJ2-1, the CDR3 gives the full variable domain: DVKVTQSSRYLVKRTGEKVFLECVQDMDHENMFWYRQDPGLGLRLIYFSYDVKMKEKGDIPEGYSVSREKKERFSLILESASTNQTSMYLCASSPGGKPPYNEQFFGPGTRLTVL.

V gene TRBV5-6 combines with J gene TRBJ1-1; no reliable D call. The V gene's germline CDR1 is SGHDT and CDR2 YYEEEE. The CDR3 sequence is 14 residues long. Between the trimmed V and J ends, which lost 2 bases and 0 bases, there was a span of 8 bases. The CDR3 loop is CASSFMGVNTEAFF. CDR3 nucleotides: TGTGCCAGCAGCTTCATGGGAGTGAACACTGAAGCTTTCTTT.

This clone was observed once. The chain carries TRBV7-7 and TRBJ2-1; D is ambiguous. The CDR3 contains 13 residues. The V gene's germline CDR1 is SSHAT and CDR2 FNYEAQ (reference sequence). V lost 1 base and J lost 3, with 4 bases in between. The CDR3 reads CASSLDGYNEQFF. The CDR3 nucleotides are TGTGCCAGCAGCTTAGACGGCTACAATGAGCAGTTCTTC.

The J gene is TRBJ1-4, the V gene TRBV7-2; tentatively, D is TRBD1 (5 bases). The CDR3 totals 13 residues. The V gene lost 5 bases and the J gene lost 8 bases, with 12 bases spanning the gap. In germline, CDR1 is SGHTA, CDR2 FQGNSA. The CDR3 loop is CASSPHRSEKLFF. The CDR3 region has the DNA TGTGCCAGCAGCCCGCACAGGTCGGAAAAACTGTTTTTT.

The table lists this clone with a count of one. The chain employs TRBV5-1 and TRBJ2-5; tentative D call: TRBD2 (5 bases). The V gene's germline CDR1 is SGHRS and CDR2 YFSETQ. Trimming shortened V by 0 bases and J by 5 bases, and 14 bases separated the two germline ends. The CDR3 has 15 amino acids. The CDR3 is CASSLDPREWETQYF. The CDR3 DNA reads as TGCGCCAGCAGCTTGGACCCGAGGGAATGGGAGACCCAGTACTTC.

J is TRBJ2-7 and V is TRBV7-6; the D gene is possibly TRBD2 (5 bases). Trimming stripped 5 bases from V and 0 bases from J, with 14 bases between. Germline V CDR1 and CDR2: SGHVS, FNYEAQ. The CDR3 extends over 15 amino acids. The CDR3 DNA is TGTGCCAGCAGCCTAGATGGACTCAACTCCTACGAGCAGTACTTC. Translation gives CASSLDGLNSYEQYF.

The chain couples TRBV14 to TRBJ1-2, with D possibly being TRBD1 (6 bases). CDR3 length: 14 amino acids. From germline, CDR1 is SGHDN and CDR2 FVKESK. V lost 1 base to trimming and J lost 5 bases, with 11 bases between them. The CDR3 here is CASSQGQARYGYTF. In DNA form, the CDR3 reads TGTGCCAGCAGCCAAGGACAGGCCAGATATGGCTACACCTTC.